This record covers a single T cell receptor (beta chain). Its antigen remains unknown. This sample was taken from a study of STAT5B mutations in CD4+ large granular lymphocyte leukemia. The study, taken as a whole, reports: No patients shared main leukemic clonotypes, though 25% to 30% appeared at low frequency elsewhere. Top patient clones used TRBV06 genes more often: 8/27 versus 2/35 in controls.

The method was immunoSEQ multiplex PCR; TCRdb's version includes in-frame clones alone and lacks a portion of them. The sample includes fewer than 40,000 clones, around three quarters of them seen just once. Germline CDR1 ENHRY, CDR2 SYGVKD. CDR3 length: 14 residues. V lost 6 bases, J lost 6 bases, and 7 bases stayed unmatched. The chain is built from TRBV10-3 and TRBJ1-2; TRBD1 matches at 10 bases. Sequencing used CD4+ T cells from blood buffy coats. This TCR derives from a human donor in good health. The CDR3 loop is CAISEAGQGHGYTF. The CDR3 DNA is TGTGCCATCAGCGAGGCGGGACAGGGGCATGGCTACACCTTC.